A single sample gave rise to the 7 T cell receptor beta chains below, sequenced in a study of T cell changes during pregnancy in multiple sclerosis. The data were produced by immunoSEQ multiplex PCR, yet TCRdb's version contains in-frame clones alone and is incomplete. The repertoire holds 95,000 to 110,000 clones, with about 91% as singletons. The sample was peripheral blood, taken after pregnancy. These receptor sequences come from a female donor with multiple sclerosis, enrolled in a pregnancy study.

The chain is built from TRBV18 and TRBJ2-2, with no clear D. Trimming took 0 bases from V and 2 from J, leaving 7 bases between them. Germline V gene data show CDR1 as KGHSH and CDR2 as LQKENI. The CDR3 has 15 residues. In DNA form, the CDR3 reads TGTGCCAGCTCACCACCGTGGCCTAACACCGGGGAGCTGTTTTTT. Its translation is CASSPPWPNTGELFF.

CDR3: CASSVGSSQNIQYF. Written as DNA, the CDR3 is TGTGCCAGCAGCGTCGGGAGCTCCCAAAACATTCAGTACTTC. The chain carries TRBV9 and TRBJ2-4; a possible D gene is TRBD2 (6 bases). The CDR3 is made up of 14 amino acids. Deletions cut 2 bases from V and 5 bases from J, with 11 bases between. CDR1 is SGDLS and CDR2 is YYNGEE in the germline V gene.

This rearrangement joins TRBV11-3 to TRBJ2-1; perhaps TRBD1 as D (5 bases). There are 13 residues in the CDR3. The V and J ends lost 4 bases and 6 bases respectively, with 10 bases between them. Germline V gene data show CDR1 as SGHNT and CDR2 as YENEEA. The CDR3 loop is CASSSRDSNEQFF. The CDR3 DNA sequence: TGTGCCAGCAGCTCCAGGGATAGCAATGAGCAGTTCTTC.

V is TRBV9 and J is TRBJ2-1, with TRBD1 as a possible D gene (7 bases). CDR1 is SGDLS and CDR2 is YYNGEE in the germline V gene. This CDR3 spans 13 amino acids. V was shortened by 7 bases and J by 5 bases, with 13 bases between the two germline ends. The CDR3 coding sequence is TGTGCCAGCGAAGGGGGGACAGACAATGAGCAGTTCTTC. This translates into CASEGGTDNEQFF.

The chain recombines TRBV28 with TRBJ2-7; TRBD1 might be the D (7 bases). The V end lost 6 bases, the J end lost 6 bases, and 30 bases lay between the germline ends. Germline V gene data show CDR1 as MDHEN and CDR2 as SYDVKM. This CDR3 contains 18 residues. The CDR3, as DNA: TGTGCCAGCAGCCTCCCGCGGGGTGGTGGACAGGTTCTTCCCGAGCAGTACTTC. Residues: CASSLPRGGGQVLPEQYF. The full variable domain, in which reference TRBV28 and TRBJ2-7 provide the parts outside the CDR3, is DVKVTQSSRYLVKRTGEKVFLECVQDMDHENMFWYRQDPGLGLRLIYFSYDVKMKEKGDIPEGYSVSREKKERFSLILESASTNQTSMYLCASSLPRGGGQVLPEQYFGPGTRLTVT.

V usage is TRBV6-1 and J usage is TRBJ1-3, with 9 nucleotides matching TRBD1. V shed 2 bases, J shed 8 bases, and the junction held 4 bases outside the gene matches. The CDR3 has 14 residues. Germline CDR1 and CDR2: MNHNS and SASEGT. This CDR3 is CASSEWDRAYTIYF. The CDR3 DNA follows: TGTGCCAGCAGTGAATGGGACAGGGCATACACCATATATTTT.

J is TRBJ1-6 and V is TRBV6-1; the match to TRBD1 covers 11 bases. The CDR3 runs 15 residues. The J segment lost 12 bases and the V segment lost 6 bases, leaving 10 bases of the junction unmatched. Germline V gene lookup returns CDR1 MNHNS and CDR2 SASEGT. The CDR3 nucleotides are TGTGCCAGCAGCGATACCGGGACAGGGGGTAGACCCCTCCACTTT. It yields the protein CASSDTGTGGRPLHF.